This is a list of T cell receptor beta chains from one sample in a study of spatial heterogeneity in lung cancer. TCRdb called the 5' RACE reads again in MiXCR, with one record for every CDR3 protein. The repertoire has around 120,000 distinct CDR3 sequences, 9.5% to 15% of them found once; the top ten carry 16%. The sequencing used PBMCs, collected at follow-up. The receptors here all came from a male donor with early-stage non-small cell lung cancer. CDR3s include the opening cysteine and the closing phenylalanine or tryptophan. A D gene is named only where the DNA matches it firmly. Where a row states a size, it is once, few, many or the class of an expanded clone; other rows omit it.

D gene: NA; V gene: TRBV28; clone size: many; J gene: TRBJ2-3; CDR3 protein: CASSRSTDTQYF; CDR3 DNA: TGTGCCAGCAGTCGTAGCACAGATACGCAGTATTTT
D gene: TRBD2; V gene: TRBV9; clone size: NA; J gene: TRBJ2-5; CDR3 protein: CASSIGLAPETQYF; CDR3 DNA: TGTGCCAGCAGCATTGGACTAGCCCCCGAGACCCAGTACTTC
D gene: NA; V gene: TRBV6-2/TRBV6-3; clone size: many; J gene: TRBJ2-7; CDR3 protein: CATTLDRFTYEQYF; CDR3 DNA: TGTGCCACCACCCTCGACAGGTTCACCTACGAGCAGTACTTC
D gene: TRBD1; V gene: TRBV2; clone size: few; J gene: TRBJ2-2; CDR3 protein: CASSGQGAAGELFF; CDR3 DNA: TGTGCCAGCAGTGGGCAGGGGGCAGCCGGGGAGCTGTTTTTT
D gene: TRBD2; V gene: TRBV7-9; clone size: NA; J gene: TRBJ2-5; CDR3 protein: CASSLGGTKETQYF; CDR3 DNA: TGTGCCAGCAGCTTGGGCGGGACTAAAGAGACCCAGTACTTC
D gene: NA; V gene: TRBV5-1; clone size: NA; J gene: TRBJ2-7; CDR3 protein: CASSLGQQGYEQYF; CDR3 DNA: TGCGCCAGCAGCTTGGGACAGCAAGGATACGAGCAGTACTTC
D gene: NA; V gene: TRBV28; clone size: NA; J gene: TRBJ1-2; CDR3 protein: CASRKVYGYTF; CDR3 DNA: TGTGCCAGCAGAAAGGTATATGGCTACACCTTC
D gene: NA; V gene: TRBV5-6; clone size: many; J gene: TRBJ1-5; CDR3 protein: CASSFLGSNQPQHF; CDR3 DNA: TGTGCCAGCAGCTTCTTGGGTAGCAATCAGCCCCAGCATTTT
D gene: TRBD1; V gene: TRBV5-5; clone size: NA; J gene: TRBJ2-7; CDR3 protein: CASSLWTGSYEQYF; CDR3 DNA: TGTGCCAGCAGCTTATGGACAGGTTCCTACGAGCAGTACTTC
D gene: NA; V gene: TRBV7-2; clone size: NA; J gene: TRBJ1-1; CDR3 protein: CASSLQGQKTEAFF; CDR3 DNA: TGTGCCAGCAGCTTACAGGGGCAGAAGACTGAAGCTTTCTTT
D gene: NA; V gene: TRBV7-2; clone size: NA; J gene: TRBJ2-7; CDR3 protein: CASSYGISYEQYF; CDR3 DNA: TGTGCCAGCAGTTACGGGATCTCCTACGAGCAGTACTTC
D gene: NA; V gene: TRBV13; clone size: few; J gene: TRBJ2-4; CDR3 protein: CASSPGRGRAKNIQYF; CDR3 DNA: TGTGCCAGCAGCCCGGGCCGGGGACGCGCCAAAAACATTCAGTACTTC
D gene: NA; V gene: TRBV7-9; clone size: NA; J gene: TRBJ2-7; CDR3 protein: CASSLAGGVVGYEQYF; CDR3 DNA: TGTGCCAGCAGCTTAGCCGGAGGGGTAGTCGGCTACGAGCAGTACTTC
D gene: NA; V gene: TRBV7-9; clone size: NA; J gene: TRBJ1-2; CDR3 protein: CASSQTGFIYGYTF; CDR3 DNA: TGTGCCAGCAGCCAGACGGGGTTTATCTATGGCTACACCTTC
D gene: NA; V gene: TRBV12-3/TRBV12-4; clone size: many; J gene: TRBJ2-6; CDR3 protein: CASSPQWAGANVLTF; CDR3 DNA: TGTGCCAGCAGTCCCCAGTGGGCTGGGGCCAACGTCCTGACTTTC
D gene: TRBD1; V gene: TRBV10-3; clone size: few; J gene: TRBJ2-1; CDR3 protein: CAISEPPGQDIYNEQFF; CDR3 DNA: TGTGCCATCAGTGAGCCCCCGGGACAGGACATATACAATGAGCAGTTCTTC
D gene: NA; V gene: TRBV28; clone size: NA; J gene: TRBJ2-5; CDR3 protein: CASSLGLEGTQYF; CDR3 DNA: TGTGCCAGCAGCCTAGGACTCGAGGGGACCCAGTACTTC
D gene: NA; V gene: TRBV3-1; clone size: many; J gene: TRBJ1-1; CDR3 protein: CASSQGQENTEAFF; CDR3 DNA: TGTGCCAGCAGCCAAGGACAGGAAAACACTGAAGCTTTCTTT
D gene: NA; V gene: TRBV24-1; clone size: many; J gene: TRBJ1-5; CDR3 protein: CATSDQYDQPQHF; CDR3 DNA: TGTGCCACCAGTGACCAATATGATCAGCCCCAGCATTTT
D gene: TRBD2; V gene: TRBV7-2; clone size: few; J gene: TRBJ2-5; CDR3 protein: CASSLVGTSGGPETQYF; CDR3 DNA: TGTGCCAGCAGCTTAGTCGGGACTAGCGGGGGTCCAGAGACCCAGTACTTC
D gene: NA; V gene: TRBV10-3; clone size: many; J gene: TRBJ1-1; CDR3 protein: CAITFDVANTEAFF; CDR3 DNA: TGTGCCATCACCTTTGACGTTGCGAACACTGAAGCTTTCTTT
D gene: NA; V gene: TRBV12-3/TRBV12-4; clone size: NA; J gene: TRBJ2-7; CDR3 protein: CASSRFSSYEQYF; CDR3 DNA: TGTGCCAGCTCCAGGTTTTCCTCCTACGAGCAGTACTTC
D gene: NA; V gene: TRBV3-1; clone size: NA; J gene: TRBJ2-3; CDR3 protein: CASSQEIIRGTASTDTQYF; CDR3 DNA: TGTGCCAGCAGCCAAGAGATTATCCGGGGGACAGCTAGCACAGATACGCAGTATTTT
D gene: NA; V gene: TRBV9; clone size: few; J gene: TRBJ2-3; CDR3 protein: CASSPPPWRDTQYF; CDR3 DNA: TGTGCCAGCAGCCCCCCCCCATGGAGGGATACGCAGTATTTT
D gene: NA; V gene: TRBV29-1; clone size: few; J gene: TRBJ2-5; CDR3 protein: CSVLQLETQYF; CDR3 DNA: TGCAGCGTGCTACAACTGGAGACCCAGTACTTC
D gene: TRBD1; V gene: TRBV18; clone size: NA; J gene: TRBJ1-1; CDR3 protein: CASSRKTGGGTEAFF; CDR3 DNA: TGTGCCAGCTCACGGAAAACAGGGGGCGGCACTGAAGCTTTCTTT
D gene: TRBD2; V gene: TRBV4-3; clone size: NA; J gene: TRBJ2-7; CDR3 protein: CASSQGPSGGRSSYEQYF; CDR3 DNA: TGCGCCAGCAGCCAGGGCCCTAGCGGGGGGCGCAGCTCCTACGAGCAGTACTTC
D gene: TRBD2; V gene: TRBV10-3; clone size: many; J gene: TRBJ2-5; CDR3 protein: CAISDSRGVIKTQYF; CDR3 DNA: TGTGCCATCAGTGATTCACGGGGGGTTATTAAGACCCAGTACTTC
D gene: TRBD1; V gene: TRBV28; clone size: few; J gene: TRBJ1-6; CDR3 protein: CASSAGQGNNSPLHF; CDR3 DNA: TGTGCCAGCAGTGCCGGACAGGGAAATAATTCACCCCTCCACTTT
D gene: TRBD1; V gene: TRBV2; clone size: NA; J gene: TRBJ1-2; CDR3 protein: CASSYRTGESYGYTF; CDR3 DNA: TGTGCCAGCAGTTACCGGACAGGGGAATCCTATGGCTACACCTTC
D gene: TRBD1; V gene: TRBV25-1; clone size: NA; J gene: TRBJ1-6; CDR3 protein: CASSKRTGNSPLHF; CDR3 DNA: TGTGCCAGCAGTAAGCGGACAGGGAATTCACCCCTCCACTTT
D gene: TRBD1; V gene: TRBV5-8; clone size: few; J gene: TRBJ2-1; CDR3 protein: CASSLGPRGTGGYNEQFF; CDR3 DNA: TGTGCCAGCAGCTTGGGCCCCCGGGGGACAGGGGGCTACAATGAGCAGTTCTTC
D gene: NA; V gene: TRBV3-1; clone size: many; J gene: TRBJ1-6; CDR3 protein: CASSLVEGNSPLHF; CDR3 DNA: TGTGCCAGCAGCCTGGTTGAGGGGAATTCACCCCTCCACTTT
D gene: NA; V gene: TRBV21-1; clone size: few; J gene: TRBJ2-6; CDR3 protein: CASSKEDSSGANVLTF; CDR3 DNA: TGTGCCAGCAGCAAAGAGGACAGCTCTGGGGCCAACGTCCTGACTTTC
D gene: NA; V gene: TRBV12-3/TRBV12-4; clone size: many; J gene: TRBJ2-7; CDR3 protein: CASSPMGFAHEQYF; CDR3 DNA: TGTGCCAGCAGTCCTATGGGATTTGCCCACGAGCAGTACTTC
D gene: TRBD1; V gene: TRBV12-3/TRBV12-4; clone size: NA; J gene: TRBJ1-3; CDR3 protein: CASSSNRGVGNTIYF; CDR3 DNA: TGTGCCAGCAGTTCAAACAGGGGTGTGGGAAACACCATATATTTT
D gene: NA; V gene: TRBV5-8; clone size: many; J gene: TRBJ1-2; CDR3 protein: CASSILTGDYGYTF; CDR3 DNA: TGTGCCAGCAGCATCTTGACAGGCGACTATGGCTACACCTTC
D gene: NA; V gene: TRBV13; clone size: NA; J gene: TRBJ1-5; CDR3 protein: CASSLGRSQPQHF; CDR3 DNA: TGTGCCAGCAGCTTGGGGCGGAGTCAGCCCCAGCATTTT
D gene: TRBD1; V gene: TRBV9; clone size: NA; J gene: TRBJ2-7; CDR3 protein: CASSAGGQGFYEQYF; CDR3 DNA: TGTGCCAGCAGCGCCGGGGGACAGGGGTTCTACGAGCAGTACTTC
D gene: NA; V gene: TRBV7-9; clone size: NA; J gene: TRBJ1-2; CDR3 protein: CASSLATFNYGYTF; CDR3 DNA: TGTGCCAGCAGCTTAGCCACCTTTAACTATGGCTACACCTTC
D gene: TRBD1; V gene: TRBV9; clone size: many; J gene: TRBJ1-5; CDR3 protein: CASSSDAQGRPQHF; CDR3 DNA: TGTGCCAGCAGCTCCGACGCACAGGGGAGGCCCCAGCATTTT
D gene: TRBD2; V gene: TRBV10-3; clone size: NA; J gene: TRBJ2-1; CDR3 protein: CAISGLAGANEQFF; CDR3 DNA: TGTGCCATCAGTGGACTAGCGGGGGCTAATGAGCAGTTCTTC
D gene: NA; V gene: TRBV7-2; clone size: NA; J gene: TRBJ1-6; CDR3 protein: CASSLEALANSPLHF; CDR3 DNA: TGTGCCAGCAGCTTAGAAGCCCTTGCTAATTCACCCCTCCACTTT
D gene: TRBD2; V gene: TRBV11-2; clone size: few; J gene: TRBJ2-3; CDR3 protein: CASSSPTSGGGIASTDTQYF; CDR3 DNA: TGTGCCAGCAGCTCCCCCACTAGCGGGGGGGGGATTGCTAGCACAGATACGCAGTATTTT
D gene: TRBD1; V gene: TRBV25-1; clone size: NA; J gene: TRBJ1-2; CDR3 protein: CASSPTEGQGREGYTF; CDR3 DNA: TGTGCCAGCAGTCCGACGGAGGGACAGGGGCGGGAGGGCTACACCTTC
D gene: NA; V gene: TRBV4-2; clone size: NA; J gene: TRBJ2-7; CDR3 protein: CASSQDWTGGGEQYF; CDR3 DNA: TGTGCCAGCAGCCAGGACTGGACAGGCGGAGGGGAGCAGTACTTC
D gene: NA; V gene: TRBV28; clone size: NA; J gene: TRBJ2-7; CDR3 protein: CASMEGGYEQYF; CDR3 DNA: TGTGCCAGCATGGAGGGGGGATACGAGCAGTACTTC
D gene: NA; V gene: TRBV5-1; clone size: NA; J gene: TRBJ1-4; CDR3 protein: CASSSTGTFEKLFF; CDR3 DNA: TGCGCCAGCAGCTCCACTGGGACTTTCGAAAAACTGTTTTTT
D gene: TRBD2; V gene: TRBV7-2; clone size: NA; J gene: TRBJ2-5; CDR3 protein: CASSLGLAGIQETQYF; CDR3 DNA: TGTGCCAGCAGCTTAGGACTAGCGGGGATCCAAGAGACCCAGTACTTC
D gene: NA; V gene: TRBV27; clone size: once; J gene: TRBJ2-6; CDR3 protein: CASSLGTTGANVLTF; CDR3 DNA: TGTGCCAGCAGTCTTGGGACGACGGGGGCCAACGTCCTGACTTTC
D gene: TRBD2; V gene: TRBV20-1; clone size: once; J gene: TRBJ2-5; CDR3 protein: CSVLRGSGGAFGTQYF; CDR3 DNA: TGCAGTGTCCTTAGAGGCAGCGGGGGGGCCTTCGGGACCCAGTACTTC